The TCR beta chain described here comes from a study of Ad26.COV2.S vaccination and SARS-CoV-2 variants. Looking at the study overall: The donor belonged to the COV1001 Ad26.COV2.S trial arm. Study conclusions and caveats: Spike-specific TCR breadth in vaccine recipients exceeded that seen in placebo recipients. Total responses of T cells may have been underestimated by the analyses of TCR breadth and depth.

Repertoires were generated with immunoSEQ multiplex PCR, while TCRdb's copy carries only in-frame clones and drops some. The repertoire holds hundreds of thousands of clones, with about 91% as singletons. With regard to this clone: Its antigen is as yet unknown.

Regarding treatment: approximately 18 received Ad26.COV2.S at low or high dose, single or two shots; about 5 received placebo; per-sample allocation not given. Vaccine and placebo recipients were sampled on day 63 after the first injection. An Ad26 vector expressing Wuhan-strain SARS-CoV-2 spike constituted the vaccine. Sequencing used peripheral blood, obtained in a trial of Ad26.COV2.S vaccine versus placebo. This clonotype was sampled from a person between 18 and 59 years old who received the Ad26.COV2.S COVID-19 vaccine or a placebo.

The CDR3 DNA reads as TGTGCCAGTAGTACTACAGGGAGTTTTGGGAGTACGCAGTATTTT. Protein sequence: CASSTTGSFGSTQYF. V gene TRBV19 combines with J gene TRBJ2-3, with D possibly matching TRBD1 (6 bases). Trimming left V 4 bases short and J 8 bases short, with 19 bases between. Germline V CDR1 and CDR2: LNHDA, SQIVND (reference sequence). CDR3 size: 15 residues. Full variable domain (missing parts from reference TRBV19 and TRBJ2-3): DGGITQSPKYLFRKEGQNVTLSCEQNLNHDAMYWYRQDPGQGLRLIYYSQIVNDFQKGDIAEGYSVSREKKESFPLTVTSAQKNPTAFYLCASSTTGSFGSTQYFGPGTRLTVL.